What follows describes a single T cell receptor beta chain. Its antigen is unknown. This CDR3 contains 15 residues. The germline CDR1 and CDR2 sequences are LGHDT and YNNKEL (reference sequence). With V trimmed by 4 bases and J by 3 bases, 6 bases remained unmatched. The data were obtained in a study of response to subunit inactivated influenza vaccine. MiXCR, applied by TCRdb to the RT-PCR reads, yields one record per CDR3 protein. The repertoire includes about 500,000 distinct CDR3 sequences, more than 15% of them detected once, and approximately 3% sits in the top ten. The study's findings and limits: Each seasonal flu vaccination may recruit only limited new T cells, authors suggested.

This chain connects TRBV3-1 to TRBJ2-3; 8 nucleotides match TRBD1. This clonotype originated in a man between 50 and 75 years old who received an inactivated influenza vaccine. Specimen: CD4+ T cells sorted from PBMCs, collected roughly 24 months after vaccination. CDR3 region: CASSPWTGITDTQYF. For the CDR3, the DNA is TGTGCCAGCAGCCCATGGACAGGGATAACAGATACGCAGTATTTT.